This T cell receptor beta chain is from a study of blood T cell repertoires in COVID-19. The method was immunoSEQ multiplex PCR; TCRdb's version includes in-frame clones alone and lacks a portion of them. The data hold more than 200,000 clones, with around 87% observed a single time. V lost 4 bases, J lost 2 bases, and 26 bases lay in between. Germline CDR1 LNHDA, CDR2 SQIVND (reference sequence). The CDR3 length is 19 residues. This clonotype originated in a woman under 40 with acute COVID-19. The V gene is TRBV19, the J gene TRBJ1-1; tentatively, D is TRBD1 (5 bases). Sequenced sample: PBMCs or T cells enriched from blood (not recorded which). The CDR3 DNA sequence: TGTGCCAGTAGTAGGGGCCAGACCTTGAGTATAGAACTAAACACTGAAGCTTTCTTT. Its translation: CASSRGQTLSIELNTEAFF.